This T cell receptor (beta chain) was recovered during a study of cytomegalovirus exposure and HLA in healthy donors. 60 Vbeta and 13 Jbeta primers were used in PCR. TCRdb keeps only in-frame clones here, not all; method: immunoSEQ multiplex PCR. The sample includes 85,000 to 100,000 clones, more than 65% seen only once; the top ten take roughly 1.3%. Notes on the study in general: Analysis performed later found about 18,000 TCR beta sequences associated with HLA alleles at 0.05 false discovery rate.

In the case of this clone: The antigen remains undetermined.

CDR3 size: 21 residues. V trimming: 4 bases; J trimming: 4 bases; junction bases outside the gene matches: 17. Germline V gene lookup returns CDR1 LNHDA and CDR2 SQIVND (reference sequence). Sample: PBMCs. The source of this sequence is a girl aged 2-9 years in good health and CMV-seropositive. This chain links TRBV19 with TRBJ2-3; 16 bases align to TRBD2. CDR3 sequence (DNA): TGTGCCAGTAGTAGGCCAACCGGGACTAGCGGGAGGGCCGGTAGCGCAGATACGCAGTATTTT. Amino acid sequence: CASSRPTGTSGRAGSADTQYF.